This T cell receptor (beta chain) was found in a study of T-cell reconstitution after alpha-beta-depleted transplantation in children. This clonotype was observed a few times. Researchers prepared the TCRbeta library using unique molecular identifiers, the study reports. TCRdb re-derived calls from the PCR reads in MiXCR, one entry per CDR3 protein. Of some 280,000 distinct CDR3 sequences detected, 9.9% appear once; the ten largest clones hold about 9.5%. CDR1 and CDR2 (germline): KGHSH, LQKENI. The junction had 13 bases not matched to a gene; V was cut back by 3 bases and J by 2 bases. The CDR3 consists of 17 residues.

The chain combines TRBV18 with TRBJ2-7; 7 nucleotides align to TRBD2. The sequence was collected from a human donor who donated a stem cell graft to a child with SCID. Sequenced material: PBMCs from the stem cell graft donor, taken from the stem cell graft. In nucleotides, the CDR3 is TGTGCCAGCTCACCTCGACCCGGAACGGGACTAACCTACGAGCAGTACTTC. Amino acid sequence: CASSPRPGTGLTYEQYF.